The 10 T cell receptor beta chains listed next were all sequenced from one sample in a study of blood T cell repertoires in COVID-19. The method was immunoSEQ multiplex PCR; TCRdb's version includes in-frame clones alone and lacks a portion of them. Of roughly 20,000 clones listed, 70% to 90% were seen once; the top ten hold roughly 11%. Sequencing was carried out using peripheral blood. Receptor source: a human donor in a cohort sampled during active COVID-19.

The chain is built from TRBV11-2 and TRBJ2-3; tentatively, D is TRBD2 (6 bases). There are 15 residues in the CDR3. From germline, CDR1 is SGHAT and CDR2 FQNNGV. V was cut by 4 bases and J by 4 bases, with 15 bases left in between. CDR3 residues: CASSSGIGGSDTQYF. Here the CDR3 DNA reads TGTGCCAGCAGCTCCGGGATCGGGGGTTCAGATACGCAGTATTTT.

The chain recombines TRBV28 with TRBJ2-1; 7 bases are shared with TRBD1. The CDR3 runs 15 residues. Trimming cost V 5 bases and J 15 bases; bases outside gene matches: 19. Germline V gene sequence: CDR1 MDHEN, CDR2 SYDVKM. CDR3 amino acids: CASSDVPQTGAARFF. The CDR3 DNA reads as TGTGCCAGCAGTGACGTTCCCCAAACAGGGGCCGCTCGGTTCTTC.

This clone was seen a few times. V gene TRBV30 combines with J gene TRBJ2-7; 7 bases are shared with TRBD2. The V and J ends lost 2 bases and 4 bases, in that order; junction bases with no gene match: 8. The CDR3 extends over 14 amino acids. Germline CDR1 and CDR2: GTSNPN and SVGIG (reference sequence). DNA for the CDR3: TGTGCCTGGAGTCATGTTGGCGGGGGATACGAGCAGTACTTC. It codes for CAWSHVGGGYEQYF.

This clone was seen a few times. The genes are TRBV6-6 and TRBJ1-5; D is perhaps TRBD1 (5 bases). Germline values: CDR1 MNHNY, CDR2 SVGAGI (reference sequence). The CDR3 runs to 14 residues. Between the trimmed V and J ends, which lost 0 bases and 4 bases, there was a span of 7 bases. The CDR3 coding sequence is TGTGCCAGCAGTTACTCGGAGGGGAATCAGCCCCAGCATTTT. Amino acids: CASSYSEGNQPQHF.

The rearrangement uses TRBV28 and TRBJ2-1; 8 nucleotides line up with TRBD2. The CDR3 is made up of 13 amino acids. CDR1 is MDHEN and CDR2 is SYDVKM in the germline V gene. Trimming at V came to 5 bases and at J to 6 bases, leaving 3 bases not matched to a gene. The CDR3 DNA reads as TGTGCCAGCAGTCCCGCGGGGGGCAATGAGCAGTTCTTC. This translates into CASSPAGGNEQFF.

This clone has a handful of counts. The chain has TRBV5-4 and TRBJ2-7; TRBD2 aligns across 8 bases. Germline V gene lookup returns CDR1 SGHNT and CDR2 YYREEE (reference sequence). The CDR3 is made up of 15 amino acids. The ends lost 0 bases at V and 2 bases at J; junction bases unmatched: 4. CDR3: CASSLELAATYEQYF. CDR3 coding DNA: TGTGCCAGCAGCTTGGAACTAGCGGCGACCTACGAGCAGTACTTC.

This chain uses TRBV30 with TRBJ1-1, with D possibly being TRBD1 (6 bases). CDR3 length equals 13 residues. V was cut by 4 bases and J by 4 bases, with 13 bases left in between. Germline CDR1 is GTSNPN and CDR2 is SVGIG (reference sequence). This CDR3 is CAWIRTQGTEAFF. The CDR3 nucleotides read TGTGCCTGGATTAGAACACAGGGCACTGAAGCTTTCTTT.

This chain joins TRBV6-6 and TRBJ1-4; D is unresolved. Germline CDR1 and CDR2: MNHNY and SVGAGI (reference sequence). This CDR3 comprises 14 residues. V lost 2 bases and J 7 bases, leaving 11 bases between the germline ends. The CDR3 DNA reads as TGTGCCAGCAGTTACCCCGAGCGGGCTGAAAAACTGTTTTTT. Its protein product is CASSYPERAEKLFF.

CDR3 loop: CASSFKLAGEEFF. The CDR3 coding sequence is TGTGCCAGCAGTTTCAAACTAGCGGGAGAGGAGTTCTTC. J is TRBJ2-1 and V is TRBV28; TRBD2 aligns across 11 bases. V was clipped by 3 bases and J by 14 bases; unmatched bases: 6. Germline lookup yields CDR1 MDHEN and CDR2 SYDVKM. This CDR3 is 13 amino acids long.

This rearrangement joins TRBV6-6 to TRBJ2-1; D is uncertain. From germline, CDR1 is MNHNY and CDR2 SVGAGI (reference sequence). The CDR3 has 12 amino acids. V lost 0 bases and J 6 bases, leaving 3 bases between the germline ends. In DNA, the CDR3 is TGTGCCAGCAGTTACTCCCGCAATGAGCAGTTCTTC. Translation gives CASSYSRNEQFF.